These T cell receptor beta chains were read from a single sample in a study of OX40 agonist ivuxolimab in advanced cancers. The method was immunoSEQ multiplex PCR; TCRdb's version includes in-frame clones alone and lacks a portion of them. The top ten clones hold 1.5% to 2% of a sample with some 76,000 clones, 70% to 90% of them seen once. Here the sequenced sample was CD4+ or CD8+ T cells sorted from blood, taken in a trial of the OX40 agonist ivuxolimab. All receptors come from an adult with an advanced solid tumor such as melanoma, head and neck, liver or kidney cancer. Both conserved end residues are trimmed from each CDR3. The order of the fields is V gene, CDR3 length, CDR3 protein.

>TRBV11-1|11
ASSYPDRAEQY
>TRBV6-5|13
ASSSRARVTGELF
>TRBV7-8|10
ASGASTDTQY
>TRBV5-1|12
ASSLDLGTDTQY
>TRBV6-6|11
ASSSNPTDGYT
>TRBV7-8|11
ASSLGENQPQH
>TRBV30|11
AWKLAGTGELF
>TRBV18|11
ASSPLDTGELF
>TRBV11-2|12
ASSRDRGQETQY
>TRBV11-3|12
ASGTGGNTGELF
>TRBV5-1|12
ASSWNDREIEAF
>TRBV30|14
AWSARGTGGFYEQY
>TRBV6-1|13
ASTERGGTAGGYT
>TRBV2|13
ASSGGTQGTDTQY
>TRBV27|13
ASSRNPGSDYEQY
>TRBV5-6|12
ASDLRLAGGRQF
>TRBV7-8|15
ASSLASASRFSYEQY
>TRBV7-6|13
ASSYDRGPYNEQF
>TRBV7-7|11
ASSLREHEKLF
>TRBV27|12
ASSSWDGRYEQY
>TRBV5-4|12
ASSSPSVGETQY
>TRBV5-6|14
ASSQQGDPKGGELF
>TRBV10-3|11
ATSGQGKETQY
>TRBV5-1|12
ASSFGTSGYEQY
>TRBV2|13
ASSATDRGLGGYT
>TRBV6-1|13
ASSLYGSGVDTQY
>TRBV19|13
ASSIMIPPDTEAF
>TRBV18|11
ASSQGQHSPLH